The next 24 T cell receptor beta chains were all read from a single sample in a study of T cells in Graves' hyperthyroidism and ophthalmopathy. RNA transcripts served as the template for amplifying TCR beta CDR3 regions. With the HTBI primer set, the TCR CDR3 went through a first round of RT-PCR. TCRdb passed the multiplex PCR reads through MiXCR, listing each CDR3 protein once. The sample gives about 420,000 distinct CDR3 sequences, around 13% of which show up once; more than 4.5% is in the top ten. The material sequenced was blood. The receptors were gathered from a young woman with Graves' hyperthyroidism.

This clonotype was detected only once. The V and J genes are TRBV12-3 or TRBV12-4 and TRBJ2-2; D possibly corresponds to TRBD1 (7 bases). The CDR3 consists of 16 residues. The V end lost 3 bases, the J end lost 2 bases, and 13 bases lay between the germline ends. CDR3 coding DNA: TGTGCCAGCAGTTTCGGGGGACAGCCCAACACCGGGGAGCTGTTTTTT. Translation: CASSFGGQPNTGELFF.

This chain uses TRBV7-9 with TRBJ2-5; D remains ambiguous. The germline V gene has CDR1 SEHNR and CDR2 FQNEAQ (reference sequence). V was clipped by 1 base and J by 5 bases, with 11 bases between them. The CDR3 totals 14 residues. The CDR3 nucleotides are TGTGCCAGCAGCTTAGGGCCAGAGGCCGAGACCCAGTACTTC. Protein product: CASSLGPEAETQYF.

At least ten counts were recorded for this clonotype. The gene calls are TRBV3-1 and TRBJ2-1, with 8 positions matching TRBD2. Germline V gene lookup returns CDR1 LGHDT and CDR2 YNNKEL (reference sequence). The CDR3 runs 16 residues. With V trimmed by 2 bases and J by 6 bases, 9 bases remained unmatched. CDR3 nucleotides: TGTGCCAGCAGCCAAAGTACTAGCGGAATGCGCAATGAGCAGTTCTTC. This sequence encodes CASSQSTSGMRNEQFF.

The sample holds many counts of this clonotype. The chain carries TRBV7-9 and TRBJ2-5; 8 bases agree with TRBD1. Per the germline V gene, CDR1 is SEHNR and CDR2 is FQNEAQ (reference sequence). Germline trimming cut 3 bases from V and 5 bases from J; bases unmatched to any gene: 5. This CDR3 has 14 amino acids. The CDR3 coding sequence is TGTGCCAGCAGCTTCTCGGACAGGGACGAGACCCAGTACTTC. Protein: CASSFSDRDETQYF.

This rearrangement joins TRBV18 to TRBJ2-5; 8 bases are shared with TRBD1. V was clipped by 0 bases and J by 1 base; unmatched bases: 13. This CDR3 is built from 19 residues. Germline values: CDR1 KGHSH, CDR2 LQKENI. The CDR3 DNA reads as TGTGCCAGCTCACCACCGGGCAGGGGGCGCGTTTTGGCCCAAGAGACCCAGTACTTC. The encoded protein is CASSPPGRGRVLAQETQYF. Together with reference TRBV18 and TRBJ2-5, the CDR3 gives the full variable domain: NAGVMQNPRHLVRRRGQEARLRCSPMKGHSHVYWYRQLPEEGLKFMVYLQKENIIDESGMPKERFSAEFPKEGPSILRIQQVVRGDSAAYFCASSPPGRGRVLAQETQYFGPGTRLLVL.

This clonotype appeared many times. J is TRBJ2-2 and V is TRBV11-1; 9 nucleotides match TRBD1. V shed 6 bases and J 4 bases; nucleotides not matched to a gene: 9. CDR1 and CDR2 (germline): SGHAT, FQDESV (reference sequence). The CDR3 spans 16 residues. The CDR3 DNA sequence: TGTGCCAGCAGTCCTCCGGGACAGGGAATCACCGGGGAGCTGTTTTTT. It is translated as CASSPPGQGITGELFF.

This clonotype came up many times. CDR3 amino acids: CASKLDQGNTEAFF. The CDR3 nucleotides read TGTGCCAGCAAGTTAGATCAGGGAAACACTGAAGCTTTCTTT. The V call is TRBV18, the J call TRBJ1-1; possible D gene TRBD1, 5 bases. Germline loops: CDR1 KGHSH, CDR2 LQKENI. This CDR3 is built from 14 residues. The V end lost 8 bases, the J end lost 2 bases, and 15 bases lay between the germline ends. The full variable domain, with the rest looked up from reference TRBV18 and TRBJ1-1, is NAGVMQNPRHLVRRRGQEARLRCSPMKGHSHVYWYRQLPEEGLKFMVYLQKENIIDESGMPKERFSAEFPKEGPSILRIQQVVRGDSAAYFCASKLDQGNTEAFFGQGTRLTVV.

The CDR3 DNA is TGTGCCAGCAGAACTCTTAATACCAAGCGGGAGGAGCAGTTCTTC. As protein: CASRTLNTKREEQFF. The gene calls are TRBV28 and TRBJ2-1, with 8 bases aligning to TRBD2. The V and J ends lost 6 bases and 10 bases, in that order; junction bases with no gene match: 14. CDR1 and CDR2 (germline): MDHEN, SYDVKM. The CDR3 has 15 residues.

Ten or more counts support this clonotype. J is TRBJ2-1 and V is TRBV18; 10 bases match TRBD2. CDR3 length: 15 amino acids. The ends lost 2 bases at V and 6 bases at J; junction bases unmatched: 4. Germline values: CDR1 KGHSH, CDR2 LQKENI. CDR3 amino acids: CASSPSLAGVNEQFF. The CDR3 DNA reads as TGTGCCAGCTCACCATCCCTAGCGGGAGTCAATGAGCAGTTCTTC.

This chain connects TRBV18 to TRBJ2-5; TRBD2 aligns across 8 bases. This CDR3 spans 17 amino acids. Germline V gives CDR1 KGHSH, CDR2 LQKENI. Trimming cost V 1 base and J 4 bases; bases outside gene matches: 11. Here the CDR3 reads CASSPLNSFAGGETQYF. The CDR3, as DNA: TGTGCCAGCTCACCACTGAACAGTTTCGCGGGGGGAGAGACCCAGTACTTC.

The chain combines TRBV20-1 with TRBJ1-1; D is possibly TRBD1 (5 bases). The V gene lost 0 bases and the J gene lost 0 bases, with 11 bases spanning the gap. CDR3 size: 15 residues. Looked up from germline, CDR1 is DFQATT and CDR2 is SNEGSKA (reference sequence). The CDR3 spells CSARDDWTLNTEAFF. Written as DNA, the CDR3 is TGCAGTGCTAGAGATGATTGGACACTGAACACTGAAGCTTTCTTT.

This clonotype was recorded a few times. The chain couples TRBV4-1 to TRBJ2-1; TRBD2 might be the D (5 bases). The CDR3 totals 17 residues. Germline V CDR1 and CDR2: MGHRA, YSYEKL. V was pared by 4 bases and J by 0 bases, with 16 bases between. CDR3 bases: TGCGCCAGCAGCCTGAAGTTAGCGACGAGCTCCTACAATGAGCAGTTCTTC. Amino acids: CASSLKLATSSYNEQFF.

The sample holds many counts of this clonotype. The rearrangement joins TRBV19 to TRBJ2-2; D unresolved. The germline V gene encodes CDR1 LNHDA and CDR2 SQIVND (reference sequence). The CDR3 extends over 18 amino acids. The V end was cut by 4 bases, the J end by 2 bases, with 20 bases between. This CDR3 reads CASSTTFWPKKNTGELFF. The CDR3 region has the DNA TGTGCCAGTAGTACCACCTTCTGGCCGAAAAAAAACACCGGGGAGCTGTTTTTT.

The chain is built from TRBV29-1 and TRBJ2-7; weak D call: TRBD2 (5 bases). Germline V gene sequence: CDR1 SQVTM, CDR2 ANQGSEA. This CDR3 has 16 amino acids. Trimming took 2 bases from V and 3 from J, leaving 20 bases between them. CDR3 protein: CSVEREPYYYYYEQYF. The CDR3 DNA reads as TGCAGCGTTGAACGGGAACCTTACTACTACTACTACGAGCAGTACTTC.

The V call is TRBV10-3, the J call TRBJ2-7, with TRBD1 matching 9 bases. Germline V gene data show CDR1 as ENHRY and CDR2 as SYGVKD. The J segment lost 5 bases and the V segment lost 4 bases, leaving 6 bases of the junction unmatched. The CDR3 is 14 residues long. The chain's CDR3 is CAISGRDRAHEQYF. In nucleotides, the CDR3 is TGTGCCATCAGTGGTCGGGACAGGGCCCACGAGCAGTACTTC.

In this sample, this clonotype turned up many times. V is TRBV30 and J is TRBJ1-2, with 9 bases fitting TRBD1. The germline V gene has CDR1 GTSNPN and CDR2 SVGIG (reference sequence). V trimming: 0 bases; J trimming: 5 bases; junction bases outside the gene matches: 7. The CDR3 contains 15 residues. The CDR3 is CAWSVGGQGLYGYTF. For the CDR3, the DNA is TGTGCCTGGAGTGTAGGGGGACAGGGTCTTTATGGCTACACCTTC.

This clonotype was seen at least ten times. The V and J genes are TRBV6-2 or TRBV6-3 and TRBJ1-1; D not certain. Trimming pared 3 bases from V and 1 base from J, leaving 3 bases between. The germline V gene has CDR1 MNHEY and CDR2 SVGEGT. The CDR3 runs 12 residues. CDR3 DNA: TGTGCCAGCAGTTATGAGAACACTGAAGCTTTCTTT. Translating it yields CASSYENTEAFF.

This clonotype was detected many times. V usage is TRBV27 and J usage is TRBJ2-5; TRBD2 matches 7 bases. V gave up 6 bases and J gave up 5 bases; unmatched junction bases: 12. CDR1 MNHEY and CDR2 SMNVEV come from the germline V gene (reference sequence). The CDR3 consists of 15 residues. CDR3 sequence reads: CASSPVRGGMETQYF. The CDR3 DNA reads TGTGCCAGCAGCCCAGTACGGGGAGGGATGGAGACCCAGTACTTC.

This clonotype came up many times. CDR3: CASSTYADTQYF. Here the CDR3 DNA reads TGTGCCAGCAGTACTTACGCAGATACGCAGTATTTT. V usage is TRBV13 and J usage is TRBJ2-3; D not resolved. The germline V gene has CDR1 PRHDT and CDR2 FYEKMQ (reference sequence). V dropped 6 bases and J dropped 4 bases, with 8 bases sitting between them. The CDR3 loop spans 12 amino acids.

This clonotype was seen at least ten times. The chain carries TRBV6-1 and TRBJ2-1; D unclear. There are 12 residues in the CDR3. CDR1 is MNHNS and CDR2 is SASEGT in the germline V gene. Trimming stripped 6 bases from V and 9 bases from J, with 12 bases between. CDR3 DNA: TGTGCCAGCAGCACCAGCCGGAGTGAGCAGTTCTTC. Translation gives CASSTSRSEQFF.

This clonotype has at least ten counts. The chain carries TRBV12-3 or TRBV12-4 and TRBJ2-5; 13 nucleotides line up with TRBD2. J lost 4 bases, V lost 4 bases, and 3 bases had no gene match. This CDR3 is built from 15 residues. The CDR3 coding sequence is TGTGCCAGCAGTTCGGGACTAGCGGGAAGAGAGACCCAGTACTTC. Its translation: CASSSGLAGRETQYF.

The V gene is TRBV7-2, the J gene TRBJ2-5, with a possible D match to TRBD2 (6 bases). Trimming took 5 bases from V and 4 from J, leaving 17 bases between them. The CDR3 is 15 amino acids. The germline CDR1 and CDR2 sequences are SGHTA and FQGNSA. CDR3 DNA: TGTGCCAGCAGCCCGGGACTCTACTCGGGAGAGACCCAGTACTTC. It specifies CASSPGLYSGETQYF.

The table lists this clonotype with many counts. V gene TRBV28 combines with J gene TRBJ2-7; perhaps TRBD2 as D (5 bases). Trimming cost V 4 bases and J 2 bases, with 15 bases left between them. Germline V gene sequence: CDR1 MDHEN, CDR2 SYDVKM. The CDR3 is 15 amino acids. CDR3 region: CASSSVRRRPYEQYF. In DNA, the CDR3 is TGTGCCAGCAGTTCCGTGCGACGGAGGCCCTACGAGCAGTACTTC.

The CDR3 DNA follows: TGCAGTGCTAGACAGCCCTCGAGCTCCTATAATTCACCCCTCCACTTT. Encoded protein: CSARQPSSSYNSPLHF. The chain carries TRBV20-1 and TRBJ1-6; D unresolved. Germline V CDR1 and CDR2: DFQATT, SNEGSKA (reference sequence). The germline V and J ends were trimmed by 2 bases and 0 bases, with 11 bases remaining between them. CDR3 length: 16 amino acids.